This is a list of T cell receptor beta chains from one sample in a study of shared clonotypes between healthy human individuals. Measured with immunoSEQ multiplex PCR; TCRdb has only the in-frame clones, and not every one. Of about 1 million clones listed, around 75% were seen once; the top ten hold about 1.5%. Sequencing used memory CD4+ T cells sorted from blood. These receptors originate from a man between 18 and 29 years old in good health. Both conserved end residues are trimmed from each CDR3. A row's size may be missing; if present it is once, few, many or a size class.

- TRBV4-2 ASSQLAGVTGELF
once TRBV5-1 ASSFTGTGPYEQY
- TRBV9 ASSVLGDRGNEQF
many TRBV27 ASSLRGGEETQY
- TRBV4-3 ASSRDRAYEQY
- TRBV19 ASSQGGATKNIQY
- TRBV30 AWSLGTSGNSNTQY
few TRBV18 ASSPPGLDYEQY
- TRBV19 ASSIASYGYT
- TRBV11-3 ASSFSTDTQY
- TRBV7-2 ASSWTTGVDGYT
- TRBV6-1 ASRKSGGAQDTQY
few TRBV6-1 ASPAEGRNTGELF
- TRBV20-1 SGRRGTEAF
many TRBV27 ASRGQGRGGEAF
- TRBV29-1 SVVWGVGNQPQH
- TRBV4-3 ASSQDSAASTDTQY
many TRBV2 ASSAQNNSPLH
- TRBV7-2 ASSPDRGRSSEAF
- TRBV5-1 ASSYSGRASETQY
- TRBV10-3 AIRGDSSYEQY
once TRBV7-8 ASSRQGPYNEQF
- TRBV4-2 ASSQVNSRSTDTQY
- TRBV11-2 ASNGGIYTDTQY
few TRBV4-1 ASSQHSWTGMNTEAF
- TRBV5-1 ASSPPDHGQAF
- TRBV28 ASRQNSGFSYGYT
- TRBV19 ASRHRTGRTEAF
once TRBV7-9 ASSFGVSEAF
- TRBV7-8 ASSLALTGRNTGELF
many TRBV7-9 ASSFPSGPAGEQY
- TRBV7-2 ASSPNLGDTQY
- TRBV5-4 ASSSDRGSYNEQF
few TRBV2 ASRLDSTYEQY
- TRBV5-4 ASSLEGLADTQY
- TRBV6-5 ASSYSGQGQGDTQY
- TRBV5-1 ASSLGQDLDTQY
- TRBV19 ASRIRTESGNTIY
- TRBV10-3 AISEGGVGQPQH
- TRBV9 ASSVDSYTGELF
- TRBV18 ASSVMPGQGTSQPQH
- TRBV5-8 ASSPRGGGSGFYEQY
- TRBV5-4 ASSQGQAYEQY
- TRBV6-5 ASSYGSGGREQY
- TRBV7-9 ASSSNRGQGRMNTEAF
- TRBV4-1 ASSQGGRRGPEAF
once TRBV7-8 ASSIRGQNTEAF
- TRBV25-1 ASSAWLALNEQF
- TRBV2 ASSPDPPTQY
once TRBV16 ASSRGTSGEQY
- TRBV2 ASRGQGRHEQY
- TRBV7-7 ASSLSGNTEAF
few TRBV5-1 ASSVADYGYT
few TRBV19 ASSKATTSKNIQY